The clone carrying this TCR beta chain has just a few counts. No antigen is known for it. TCR beta CDR3 amplification used RNA transcripts. First-round RT-PCR employed HTBI primers, with a second-round multiplex PCR after it. A single record per CDR3 protein comes from TCRdb applying MiXCR to the multiplex PCR reads. This table holds roughly 700,000 distinct CDR3 sequences, roughly 41% found once. Excluded were patients with other autoimmune diseases, uncontrolled infections, pregnancy or lactation. Orbital computed tomography and thyroid ultrasound, along with TRAb, serum thyroxine and clinical symptoms, underpinned diagnosis. These data are taken from a study of Graves' ophthalmopathy and Graves' hyperthyroidism. Overall study context: Peripheral blood collection took place at initial diagnosis, before any treatment.

Germline CDR1 reads DFQATT; CDR2 reads SNEGSKA (reference sequence). V gave up 6 bases and J gave up 2 bases; unmatched junction bases: 10. CDR3 length equals 15 residues. Study observations and caveats: In blood appeared most of the expanded thyroid clonotypes whose frequency exceeded 0.001.

The sample consisted of peripheral blood. This receptor was taken from an adult man with Graves' ophthalmopathy. This chain joins TRBV20-1 and TRBJ2-7; 10 bases fit TRBD1. DNA of the CDR3: TGCAGTGCGCAAGCCGGGACAGGGGACGCCTACGAGCAGTACTTC. It yields the protein CSAQAGTGDAYEQYF.